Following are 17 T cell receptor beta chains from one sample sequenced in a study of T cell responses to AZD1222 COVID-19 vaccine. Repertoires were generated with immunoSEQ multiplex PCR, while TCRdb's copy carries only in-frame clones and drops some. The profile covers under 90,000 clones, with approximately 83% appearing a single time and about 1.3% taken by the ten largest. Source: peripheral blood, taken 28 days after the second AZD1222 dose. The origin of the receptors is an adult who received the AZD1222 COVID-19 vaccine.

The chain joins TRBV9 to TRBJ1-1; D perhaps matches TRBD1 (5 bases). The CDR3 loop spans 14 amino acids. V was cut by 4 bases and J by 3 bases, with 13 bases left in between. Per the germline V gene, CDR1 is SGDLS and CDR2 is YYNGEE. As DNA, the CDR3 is TGTGCCAGCAGCCTCTGGGGAGGGGACACTGAAGCTTTCTTT. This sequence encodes CASSLWGGDTEAFF.

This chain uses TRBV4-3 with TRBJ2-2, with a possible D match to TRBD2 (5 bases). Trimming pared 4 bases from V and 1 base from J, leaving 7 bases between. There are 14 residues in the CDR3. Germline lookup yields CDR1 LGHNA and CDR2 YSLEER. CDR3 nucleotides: TGCGCCAGCAGCCGGGAGTTGAACACCGGGGAGCTGTTTTTT. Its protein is CASSRELNTGELFF.

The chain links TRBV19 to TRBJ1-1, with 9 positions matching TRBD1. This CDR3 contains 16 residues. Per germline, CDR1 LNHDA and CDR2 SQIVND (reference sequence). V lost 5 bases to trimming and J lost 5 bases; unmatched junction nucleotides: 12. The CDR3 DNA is TGTGCCAGTAGTCCACCGTACAGGGGGCGAGGGACTGAAGCTTTCTTT. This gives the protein CASSPPYRGRGTEAFF.

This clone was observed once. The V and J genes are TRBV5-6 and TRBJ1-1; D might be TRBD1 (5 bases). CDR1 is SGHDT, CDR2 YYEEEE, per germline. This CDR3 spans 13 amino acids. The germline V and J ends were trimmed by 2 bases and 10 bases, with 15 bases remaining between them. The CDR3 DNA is TGTGCCAGCAGCTTACGGACACCCCCCAGAGCTTTCTTT. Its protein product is CASSLRTPPRAFF.

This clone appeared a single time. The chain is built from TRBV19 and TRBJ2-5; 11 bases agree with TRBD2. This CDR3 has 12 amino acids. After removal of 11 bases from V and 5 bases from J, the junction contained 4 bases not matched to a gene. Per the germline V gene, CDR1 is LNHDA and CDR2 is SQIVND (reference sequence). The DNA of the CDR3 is TGTGCCTCCGGGACTAGCGGCGAGACCCAGTACTTC. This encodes CASGTSGETQYF. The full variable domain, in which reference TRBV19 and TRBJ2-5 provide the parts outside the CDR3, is DGGITQSPKYLFRKEGQNVTLSCEQNLNHDAMYWYRQDPGQGLRLIYYSQIVNDFQKGDIAEGYSVSREKKESFPLTVTSAQKNPTAFYLCASGTSGETQYFGPGTRLLVL.

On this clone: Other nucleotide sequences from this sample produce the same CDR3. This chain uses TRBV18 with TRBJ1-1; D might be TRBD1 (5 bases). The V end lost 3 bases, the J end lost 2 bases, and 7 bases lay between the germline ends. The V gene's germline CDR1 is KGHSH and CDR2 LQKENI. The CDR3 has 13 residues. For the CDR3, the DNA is TGTGCCAGCTCACCCCAGGGAAACACTGAAGCTTTCTTT. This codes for CASSPQGNTEAFF.

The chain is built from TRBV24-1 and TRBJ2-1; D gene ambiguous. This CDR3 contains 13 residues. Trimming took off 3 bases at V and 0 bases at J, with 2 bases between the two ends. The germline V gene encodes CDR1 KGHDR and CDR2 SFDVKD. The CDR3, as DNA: TGTGCCACCAGTGATCCCTCCTACAATGAGCAGTTCTTC. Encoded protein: CATSDPSYNEQFF.

CDR3 in amino acids: CASSPTGDETQYF. The DNA of the CDR3 is TGTGCCAGCAGCCCTACAGGGGACGAGACCCAGTACTTC. This chain links TRBV7-6 with TRBJ2-5; TRBD1 matches at 7 bases. Germline V gene sequence: CDR1 SGHVS, CDR2 FNYEAQ. There are 13 residues in the CDR3. V shed 5 bases, J shed 5 bases, and the junction held 5 bases outside the gene matches.

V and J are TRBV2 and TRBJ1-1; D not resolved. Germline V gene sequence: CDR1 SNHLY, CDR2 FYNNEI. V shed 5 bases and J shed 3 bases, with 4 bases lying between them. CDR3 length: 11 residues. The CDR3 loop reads CASSSYTEAFF. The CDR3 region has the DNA TGTGCCAGCAGTAGTTACACTGAAGCTTTCTTT. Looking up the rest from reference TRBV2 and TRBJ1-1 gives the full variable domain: EPEVTQTPSHQVTQMGQEVILRCVPISNHLYFYWYRQILGQKVEFLVSFYNNEISEKSEIFDDQFSVERPDGSNFTLKIRSTKLEDSAMYFCASSSYTEAFFGQGTRLTVV.

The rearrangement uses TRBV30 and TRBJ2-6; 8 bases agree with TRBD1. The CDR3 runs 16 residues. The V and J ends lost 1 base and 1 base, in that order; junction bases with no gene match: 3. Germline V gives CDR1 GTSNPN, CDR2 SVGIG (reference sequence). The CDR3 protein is CAWSARQGSGANVLTF. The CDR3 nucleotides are TGTGCCTGGAGTGCTCGACAGGGGTCTGGGGCCAACGTCCTGACTTTC.

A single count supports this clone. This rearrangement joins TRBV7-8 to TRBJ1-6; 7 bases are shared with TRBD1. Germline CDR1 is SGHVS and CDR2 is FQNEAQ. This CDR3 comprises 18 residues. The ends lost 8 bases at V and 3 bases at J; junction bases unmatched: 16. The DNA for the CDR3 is TGTGCCAGCTTGGGAACAAAGAGGGGGCGTAACTATAATTCACCCCTCCACTTT. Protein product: CASLGTKRGRNYNSPLHF.

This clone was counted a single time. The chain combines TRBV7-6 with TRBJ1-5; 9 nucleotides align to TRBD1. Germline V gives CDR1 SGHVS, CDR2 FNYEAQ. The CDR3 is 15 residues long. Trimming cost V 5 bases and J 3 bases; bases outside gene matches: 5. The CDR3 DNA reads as TGTGCCAGCAGCCCAGGGACAGGGAACAATCAGCCCCAGCATTTT. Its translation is CASSPGTGNNQPQHF.

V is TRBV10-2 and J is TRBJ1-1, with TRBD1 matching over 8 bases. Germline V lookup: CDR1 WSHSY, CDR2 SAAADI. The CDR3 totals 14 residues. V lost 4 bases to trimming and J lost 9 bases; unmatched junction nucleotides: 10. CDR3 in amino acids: CASSAGQGGVKAFF. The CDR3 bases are TGCGCCAGCAGTGCTGGACAGGGAGGTGTTAAAGCTTTCTTT.

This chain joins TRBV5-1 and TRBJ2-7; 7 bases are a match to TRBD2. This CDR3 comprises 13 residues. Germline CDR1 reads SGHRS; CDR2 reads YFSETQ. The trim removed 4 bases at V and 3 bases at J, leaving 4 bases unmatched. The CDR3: CASSQAGFYEQYF. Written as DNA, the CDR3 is TGCGCCAGCAGCCAAGCGGGATTCTACGAGCAGTACTTC.

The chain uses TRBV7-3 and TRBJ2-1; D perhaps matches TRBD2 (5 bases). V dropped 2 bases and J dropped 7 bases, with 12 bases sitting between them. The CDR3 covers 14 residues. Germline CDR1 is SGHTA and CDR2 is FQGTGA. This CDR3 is CASSLEDSQNEQFF. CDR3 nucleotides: TGTGCCAGCAGCTTAGAGGACTCTCAAAATGAGCAGTTCTTC.

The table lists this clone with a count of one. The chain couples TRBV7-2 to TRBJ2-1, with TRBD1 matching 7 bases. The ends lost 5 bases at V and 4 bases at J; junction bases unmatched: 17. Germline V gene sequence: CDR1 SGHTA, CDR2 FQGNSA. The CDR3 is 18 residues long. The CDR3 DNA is TGTGCCAGCAGCAGTTCATTCAGCGACAGGGTAAGATACAATGAGCAGTTCTTC. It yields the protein CASSSSFSDRVRYNEQFF.

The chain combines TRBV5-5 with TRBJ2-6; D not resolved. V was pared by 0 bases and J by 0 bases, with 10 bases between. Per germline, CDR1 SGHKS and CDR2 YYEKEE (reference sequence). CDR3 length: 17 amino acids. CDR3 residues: CASSLVGLYSGANVLTF. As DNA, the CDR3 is TGTGCCAGCAGCTTGGTCGGCCTTTACTCTGGGGCCAACGTCCTGACTTTC.